This T cell receptor (beta chain) appears in the sequencing data of a study of blood T cell repertoires in COVID-19. The wider study: The United States, Italy and Spain were the sources of the acute and convalescent COVID-19 samples. In each case, the material was cDNA or gDNA derived from T cells, B-cell-depleted T cells, or PBMCs.

Germline CDR1 is MNHEY and CDR2 is SVGAGI. The CDR3 covers 11 residues. V shed 6 bases and J shed 4 bases, with 6 bases lying between them. In the source study's methods: Estimates of nucleated cell counts were drawn from the amplification of reference gene primers. Sequencing was performed with immunoSEQ multiplex PCR; in TCRdb, only in-frame clones are kept and a portion is missing. V and J calls and clone size are copied from that table; D and trimming were computed from the DNA. The sample consists of around 300,000 clones, almost 85% of them appearing once. This clone is a singleton in its sample. The sample has other DNA sequences that encode this CDR3 too.

Material: peripheral blood. The chain has TRBV6-5 and TRBJ1-2; tentative D call: TRBD1 (5 bases). The receptor's source is a human donor in a cohort sampled during active COVID-19. CDR3 residues: CASRQGYGYTF. The DNA for the CDR3 is TGTGCCAGCAGGCAGGGCTATGGCTACACCTTC.